Shown below are 15 T cell receptor beta chains from a single sample sequenced in a study of cytomegalovirus exposure and HLA in healthy donors. Primers: 60 Vbeta forward and 13 Jbeta reverse. TCRdb's table, derived via immunoSEQ multiplex PCR, lists solely in-frame clones and lacks some. The table shows 180,000 or so clones, with 65% to 90% occurring only once. What was sequenced was PBMCs. Receptors were obtained from a woman in her 30s in good health and CMV-seronegative.

This chain connects TRBV20-1 to TRBJ2-5, with no clear D. Germline V CDR1 and CDR2: DFQATT, SNEGSKA (reference sequence). The CDR3 is made up of 11 amino acids. V lost 6 bases, J lost 4 bases, and 9 bases lay in between. In nucleotides, the CDR3 is TGCAGTGCCACCTTGCGAGAGACCCAGTACTTC. Protein product: CSATLRETQYF.

The gene calls are TRBV29-1 and TRBJ2-3, with TRBD2 matching over 10 bases. The trim removed 6 bases at V and 2 bases at J, leaving 8 bases unmatched. This CDR3 region has 15 residues. The germline V gene has CDR1 SQVTM and CDR2 ANQGSEA. CDR3 sequence (DNA): TGCAGCGTCCCACCGCTAGCGGGAGCCACAGATACGCAGTATTTT. This encodes CSVPPLAGATDTQYF.

The chain uses TRBV5-1 and TRBJ2-7; 9 bases align to TRBD1. Per the germline V gene, CDR1 is SGHRS and CDR2 is YFSETQ. Trimming removed 0 bases from V and 11 bases from J; junction bases left unmatched: 9. CDR3 length equals 14 residues. The CDR3 region is CASSLVGQGMLEYF. CDR3 sequence (DNA): TGCGCCAGCAGCTTGGTTGGACAGGGGATGCTGGAGTACTTC.

The chain is built from TRBV27 and TRBJ2-2; TRBD2 might be the D (6 bases). The CDR3 length is 16 residues. Per germline, CDR1 MNHEY and CDR2 SMNVEV (reference sequence). Trimming left V 5 bases short and J 0 bases short, with 13 bases between. For the CDR3, the DNA is TGTGCCAGCAGTACCCGGGCGGGGTCGAACACCGGGGAGCTGTTTTTT. It specifies CASSTRAGSNTGELFF.

This clone was seen just once. The genes are TRBV5-1 and TRBJ2-2; TRBD2 matches at 10 bases. The CDR3 has 16 residues. The ends lost 0 bases at V and 6 bases at J; junction bases unmatched: 5. Germline values: CDR1 SGHRS, CDR2 YFSETQ. The CDR3, as DNA: TGCGCCAGCAGCTTGGTCCTAGCGGGAGCTGCCGGGGAGCTGTTTTTT. Translating gives CASSLVLAGAAGELFF.

DNA for the CDR3: TGCGCCAGCAGCCACGGACTAGCGTCCGACAATGAGCAGTTCTTC. Protein sequence: CASSHGLASDNEQFF. The chain couples TRBV5-1 to TRBJ2-1, with 9 bases identical to TRBD2. The CDR3 sequence is 15 residues long. The germline V gene encodes CDR1 SGHRS and CDR2 YFSETQ. Trimming at V came to 4 bases and at J to 5 bases, leaving 7 bases not matched to a gene.

V is TRBV15 and J is TRBJ1-4; no clear D. V was cut by 3 bases and J by 7 bases, with 12 bases left in between. CDR3 size: 14 residues. Germline V gene data show CDR1 as LNHNV and CDR2 as YYDKDF (reference sequence). Here the CDR3 reads CATSSSGLLEKLFF. In DNA form, the CDR3 reads TGTGCCACCAGCAGTAGTGGTTTGCTTGAAAAACTGTTTTTT.

The rearrangement joins TRBV2 to TRBJ2-3, with D possibly matching TRBD2 (6 bases). The V end lost 8 bases, the J end lost 2 bases, and 11 bases lay between the germline ends. The germline V gene encodes CDR1 SNHLY and CDR2 FYNNEI. The CDR3 consists of 13 residues. For the CDR3, the DNA is TGTGCCAGCTTTAGCGGATTCACAGATACGCAGTATTTT. Protein: CASFSGFTDTQYF.

This chain links TRBV10-3 with TRBJ2-5, with a weak D call TRBD1 (6 bases). The germline V gene encodes CDR1 ENHRY and CDR2 SYGVKD. The CDR3 contains 14 residues. V was cut by 2 bases and J by 2 bases, with 9 bases left in between. The chain's CDR3 is CAISEAGQQETQYF. In DNA, the CDR3 is TGTGCCATCAGTGAGGCTGGACAGCAAGAGACCCAGTACTTC.

The J gene is TRBJ1-2, the V gene TRBV10-3; 10 bases fit TRBD1. The CDR3 runs to 16 residues. V lost 3 bases, J lost 4 bases, and 8 bases stayed unmatched. Looked up from germline, CDR1 is ENHRY and CDR2 is SYGVKD. In DNA, the CDR3 is TGTGCCATCAGTGACCATCGGGACAGGGGTATCTATGGCTACACCTTC. Its protein product is CAISDHRDRGIYGYTF.

A single count supports this clone. A read error may account for a junction end that differs from germline. This chain joins TRBV6-5 and TRBJ2-7, with TRBD1 matching over 7 bases. This CDR3 region has 15 residues. Germline V gene lookup returns CDR1 MNHEY and CDR2 SVGAGI. CDR3 protein: CASSALGTALYGQYF. CDR3 coding DNA: TGTGCCAGCAGTGCACTCGGGACAGCGCTCTACGGGCAGTACTTC.

CDR3 DNA: TGCGCCAGCAGCCCTGGACTAGCGGGAGGGTGGGTCAATGAGCAGTTCTTC. It encodes CASSPGLAGGWVNEQFF. The gene calls are TRBV5-1 and TRBJ2-1; 15 positions agree with TRBD2. CDR3 size: 17 residues. CDR1 is SGHRS and CDR2 is YFSETQ in the germline V gene. V shed 4 bases, J shed 6 bases, and the junction held 8 bases outside the gene matches.

This clone was counted a single time. The rearrangement joins TRBV28 to TRBJ2-3; a weak D match, TRBD2 (5 bases). Germline V lookup: CDR1 MDHEN, CDR2 SYDVKM. The CDR3 extends over 12 amino acids. V was clipped by 3 bases and J by 9 bases, with 10 bases between them. The chain's CDR3 is CASSFEGNTQYF. The CDR3, as DNA: TGTGCCAGCAGTTTTGAGGGTAACACGCAGTATTTT. The full variable domain, completed using reference TRBV28 and TRBJ2-3, is DVKVTQSSRYLVKRTGEKVFLECVQDMDHENMFWYRQDPGLGLRLIYFSYDVKMKEKGDIPEGYSVSREKKERFSLILESASTNQTSMYLCASSFEGNTQYFGPGTRLTVL.

The chain links TRBV6-6 to TRBJ2-4; 14 nucleotides line up with TRBD2. CDR1 and CDR2 from the germline V gene are MNHNY and SVGAGI (reference sequence). Trimming cost V 5 bases and J 9 bases; bases outside gene matches: 9. The CDR3 loop spans 16 amino acids. The CDR3 is CASSPRLAGGQGIQYF. CDR3 nucleotides: TGTGCCAGCAGTCCTAGACTAGCGGGGGGGCAAGGCATTCAGTACTTC.

The V gene is TRBV4-1, the J gene TRBJ1-5; D unclear. Germline values: CDR1 MGHRA, CDR2 YSYEKL. The V end was cut by 4 bases, the J end by 5 bases, with 12 bases between. The CDR3 sequence is 14 residues long. CDR3 region: CASSPDWEDQPQHF. CDR3 nucleotide sequence: TGCGCCAGCAGCCCCGATTGGGAGGATCAGCCCCAGCATTTT.